This TCR beta chain originates from a study of identical twins. Findings of the study overall: Cord blood beta clonotypes present at high abundance carried fewer insertions; no such pattern appeared in memory repertoires.

The germline gives CDR1 LGHDT, CDR2 YNNKEL (reference sequence). This CDR3 comprises 17 residues. V lost 5 bases, J lost 6 bases, and 14 bases stayed unmatched. TCRdb passed the 5' RACE reads through MiXCR, listing each CDR3 protein once. The sample contains approximately 230,000 distinct CDR3 sequences, 6% to 7% of which appear only once. Note on this clonotype: Its matching antigen is unknown.

These same records also appear under a second study, on T cells expressing NK-cell markers.

Sample: CD8+ T cells sorted from blood. The chain recombines TRBV3-1 with TRBJ1-2, with 11 bases aligning to TRBD1. This sequence was found in a woman aged 18-29 years in good health. CDR3 sequence reads: CASSTRTGGSVRDGYTF. In DNA form, the CDR3 reads TGTGCCAGCAGCACTCGGACAGGGGGCTCAGTTAGGGATGGCTACACCTTC.